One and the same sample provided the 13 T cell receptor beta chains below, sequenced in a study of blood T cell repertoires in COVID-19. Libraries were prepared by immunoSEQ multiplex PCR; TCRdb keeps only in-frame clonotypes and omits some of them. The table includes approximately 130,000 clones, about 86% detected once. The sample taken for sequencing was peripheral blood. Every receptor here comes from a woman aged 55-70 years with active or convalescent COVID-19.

The CDR3 spells CASSVGQLAFF. The CDR3 bases are TGTGCCAGCAGCGTGGGACAGCTTGCTTTCTTT. J is TRBJ1-1 and V is TRBV11-2; TRBD1 aligns across 7 bases. Germline V lookup: CDR1 SGHAT, CDR2 FQNNGV. After removal of 5 bases from V and 11 bases from J, the junction contained 5 bases not matched to a gene. The CDR3 runs to 11 residues.

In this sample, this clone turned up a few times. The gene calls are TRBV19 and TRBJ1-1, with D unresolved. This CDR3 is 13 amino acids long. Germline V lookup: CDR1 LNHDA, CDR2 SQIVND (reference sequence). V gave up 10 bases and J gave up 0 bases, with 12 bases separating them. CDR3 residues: CATWRVLNTEAFF. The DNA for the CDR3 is TGTGCCACGTGGCGGGTATTGAACACTGAAGCTTTCTTT.

CDR3 residues: CASSELGGYYNEQFF. The CDR3 nucleotides are TGTGCCAGCAGTGAGCTAGGGGGTTACTACAATGAGCAGTTCTTC. The rearrangement joins TRBV6-4 to TRBJ2-1; D might be TRBD1 (6 bases). V was shortened by 3 bases and J by 3 bases, with 12 bases between the two germline ends. CDR1 is MRHNA, CDR2 SNTAGT, per germline. The CDR3 length is 15 residues.

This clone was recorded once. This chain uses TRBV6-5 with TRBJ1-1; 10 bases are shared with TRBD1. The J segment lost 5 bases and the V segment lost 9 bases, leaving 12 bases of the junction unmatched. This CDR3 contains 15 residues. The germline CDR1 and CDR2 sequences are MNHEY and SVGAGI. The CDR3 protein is CASRQGALGYTEAFF. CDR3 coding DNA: TGTGCCAGTCGACAGGGGGCGCTCGGGTATACTGAAGCTTTCTTT.

The CDR3 region has the DNA TGTGCCAGCACCAAGTCGACAGGGTTTCGGGAAAAACTGTTTTTT. This codes for CASTKSTGFREKLFF. This chain joins TRBV21-1 and TRBJ1-4; TRBD1, as called in the table, went unchecked against the DNA. TRBV21-1 is recorded as a pseudogene. This CDR3 has 15 amino acids.

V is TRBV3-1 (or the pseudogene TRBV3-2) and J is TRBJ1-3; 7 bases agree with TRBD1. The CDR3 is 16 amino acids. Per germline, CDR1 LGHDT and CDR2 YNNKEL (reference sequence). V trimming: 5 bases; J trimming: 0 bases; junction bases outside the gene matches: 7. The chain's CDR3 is CASSYRDSNSGNTIYF. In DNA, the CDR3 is TGTGCCAGCAGCTACCGGGACAGCAACTCTGGAAACACCATATATTTT.

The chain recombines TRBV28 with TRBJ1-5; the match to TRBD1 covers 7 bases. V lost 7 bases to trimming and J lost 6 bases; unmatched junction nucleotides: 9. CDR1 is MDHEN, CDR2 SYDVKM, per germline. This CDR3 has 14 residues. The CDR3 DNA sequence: TGTGCCAGCAAACCACCCGGGACAGCTCAGCCCCAGCATTTT. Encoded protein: CASKPPGTAQPQHF.

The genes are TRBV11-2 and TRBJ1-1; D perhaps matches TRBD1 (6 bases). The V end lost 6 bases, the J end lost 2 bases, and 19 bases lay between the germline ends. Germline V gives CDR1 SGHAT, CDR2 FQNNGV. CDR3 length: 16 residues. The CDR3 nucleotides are TGTGCCAGCAGACAACTCTCCGGACAGCTTAACACTGAAGCTTTCTTT. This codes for CASRQLSGQLNTEAFF.

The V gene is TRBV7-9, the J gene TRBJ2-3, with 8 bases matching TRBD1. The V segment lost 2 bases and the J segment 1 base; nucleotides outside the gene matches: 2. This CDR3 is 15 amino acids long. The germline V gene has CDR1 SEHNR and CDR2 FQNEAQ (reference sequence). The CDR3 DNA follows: TGTGCCAGCAGCTTAAAGACAGGGGGCACAGATACGCAGTATTTT. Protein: CASSLKTGGTDTQYF. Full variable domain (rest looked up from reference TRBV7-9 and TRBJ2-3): DTGVSQNPRHKITKRGQNVTFRCDPISEHNRLYWYRQTLGQGPEFLTYFQNEAQLEKSRLLSDRFSAERPKGSFSTLEIQRTEQGDSAMYLCASSLKTGGTDTQYFGPGTRLTVL.

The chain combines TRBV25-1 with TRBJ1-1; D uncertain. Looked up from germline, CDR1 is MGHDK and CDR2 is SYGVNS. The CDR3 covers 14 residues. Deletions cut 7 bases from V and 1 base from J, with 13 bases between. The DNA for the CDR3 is TGTGCCAGCAAAAGAAAAGGGAGGAACACTGAAGCTTTCTTT. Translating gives CASKRKGRNTEAFF.

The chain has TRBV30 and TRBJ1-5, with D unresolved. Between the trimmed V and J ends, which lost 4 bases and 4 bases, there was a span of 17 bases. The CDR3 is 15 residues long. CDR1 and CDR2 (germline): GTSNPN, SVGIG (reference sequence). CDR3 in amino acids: CAWTRSGQVNQPQHF. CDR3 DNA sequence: TGTGCCTGGACCCGAAGCGGGCAGGTAAATCAGCCCCAGCATTTT.

CDR3 sequence (DNA): TGTGCCAGCGGAGAAACTAGCGGGGAGGGAGAGACCCAGTACTTC. Its protein is CASGETSGEGETQYF. J is TRBJ2-5 and V is TRBV25-1; the match to TRBD2 covers 10 bases. Trimming took 8 bases from V and 4 from J; bases not matched to a gene: 10. This CDR3 region has 15 residues. The V gene's germline CDR1 is MGHDK and CDR2 SYGVNS. Drawing the rest from reference TRBV25-1 and TRBJ2-5, the complete variable domain is EADIYQTPRYLVIGTGKKITLECSQTMGHDKMYWYQQDPGMELHLIHYSYGVNSTEKGDLSSESTVSRIRTEHFPLTLESARPSHTSQYLCASGETSGEGETQYFGPGTRLLVL.

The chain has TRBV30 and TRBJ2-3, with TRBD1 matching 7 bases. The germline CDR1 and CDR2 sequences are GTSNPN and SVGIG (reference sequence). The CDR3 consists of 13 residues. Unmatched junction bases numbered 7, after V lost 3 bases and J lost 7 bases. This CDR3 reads CAWSNRGANTQYF. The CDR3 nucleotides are TGTGCCTGGAGCAACAGGGGAGCTAATACGCAGTATTTT.